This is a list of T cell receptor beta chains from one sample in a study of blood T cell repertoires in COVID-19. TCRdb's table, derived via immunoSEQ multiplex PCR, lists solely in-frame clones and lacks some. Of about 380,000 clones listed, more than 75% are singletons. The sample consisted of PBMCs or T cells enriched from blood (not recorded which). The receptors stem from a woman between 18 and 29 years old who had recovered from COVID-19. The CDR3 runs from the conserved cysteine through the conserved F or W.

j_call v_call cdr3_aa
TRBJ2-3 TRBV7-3 CASSHQLAPTDTQYF
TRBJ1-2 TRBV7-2 CASSPGTGGHYGYTF
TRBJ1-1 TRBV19 CASSYQINTEAFF
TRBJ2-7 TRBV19 CASTPSQGQSYEQYF
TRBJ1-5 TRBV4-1 CASSQVPGNQPQHF
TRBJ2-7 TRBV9 CASSPGLGAHYEQYF
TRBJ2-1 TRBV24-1 CATSASDGSSYNEQFF
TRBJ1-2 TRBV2 CASSQDRLYGYTF
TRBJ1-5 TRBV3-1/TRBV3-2 CASSQEGTLTNQPQHF
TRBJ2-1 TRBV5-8 CASSWSAGEEFF
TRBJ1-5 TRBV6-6 CASRGDRVYQPQHF
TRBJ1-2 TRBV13 CASSLAGTGHGYTF
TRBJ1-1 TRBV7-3 CASSLTRNVFMNTEAFF
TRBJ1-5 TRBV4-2 CASSQVQGLSQPQHF
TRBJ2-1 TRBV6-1 CASSGEQRAVSLNEQFF
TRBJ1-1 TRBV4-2 CASSLGQGVDTEAFF
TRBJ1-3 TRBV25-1 CASSEKGQGRNTIYF
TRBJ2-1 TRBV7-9 CASRLSKSGYNEQFF